Below are 27 T cell receptor beta chains sequenced from a single sample in a study of control samples from healthy donors and cancer patients. Clones were sequenced by immunoSEQ multiplex PCR, and TCRdb holds only the in-frame ones, with some missing. The table has around 150,000 clones, about 94% seen once. Sample: PBMCs. These receptors were collected from a man aged 55 to 70 with colorectal cancer.

The rearrangement links TRBV19 to TRBJ1-3; 8 bases line up with TRBD1. The CDR3 contains 16 residues. The V segment lost 5 bases and the J segment 0 bases; nucleotides outside the gene matches: 6. Germline V gene sequence: CDR1 LNHDA, CDR2 SQIVND (reference sequence). CDR3: CASSLRQGFSGNTIYF. CDR3 nucleotides: TGTGCCAGTAGTCTCAGACAGGGGTTCTCTGGAAACACCATATATTTT.

The rearrangement joins TRBV4-2 to TRBJ2-2; 8 nucleotides line up with TRBD1. In germline, CDR1 is LGHNA, CDR2 YNFKEQ. J lost 8 bases, V lost 1 base, and 6 bases had no gene match. The CDR3 has 15 amino acids. CDR3: CASSQGPGGTGELFF. The DNA of the CDR3 is TGTGCCAGCAGCCAAGGGCCAGGGGGCACTGGGGAGCTGTTTTTT.

The V call is TRBV28, the J call TRBJ1-5; weak D call: TRBD1 (6 bases). This CDR3 comprises 14 residues. Germline V gene sequence: CDR1 MDHEN, CDR2 SYDVKM. V was shortened by 5 bases and J by 7 bases, with 15 bases between the two germline ends. This CDR3 reads CASSPGDGGQPQHF. In nucleotides, the CDR3 is TGTGCCAGCAGTCCAGGGGACGGGGGGCAGCCCCAGCATTTT.

This clone was detected only once. The J gene is TRBJ2-3, the V gene TRBV6-5; no clear D. This CDR3 is built from 14 residues. V was cut by 3 bases and J by 2 bases, with 9 bases left in between. Germline V CDR1 and CDR2: MNHEY, SVGAGI. As DNA, the CDR3 is TGTGCCAGCAGTTATGACGAATACACAGATACGCAGTATTTT. It codes for CASSYDEYTDTQYF.

The chain has TRBV29-1 and TRBJ2-7; D might be TRBD1 (5 bases). Trimming cost V 4 bases and J 0 bases, with 10 bases left between them. The germline V gene has CDR1 SQVTM and CDR2 ANQGSEA. The CDR3 totals 13 residues. The CDR3 nucleotides are TGCAGCGTTGGGACACTGAACTCCTACGAGCAGTACTTC. Protein sequence: CSVGTLNSYEQYF.

The rearrangement joins TRBV4-1 to TRBJ2-7, with 7 bases lining up with TRBD1. J gave up 1 base and V 1 base, and 4 bases lay outside the gene matches. The germline gives CDR1 MGHRA, CDR2 YSYEKL. The CDR3 has 15 amino acids. CDR3 sequence reads: CASSQVVDRSYEQYF. The DNA of the CDR3 is TGCGCCAGCAGCCAAGTCGTGGACAGGTCCTACGAGCAGTACTTC.

V gene TRBV19 combines with J gene TRBJ1-6, with a tentative D call TRBD1 (5 bases). CDR3 length equals 16 residues. The V end was cut by 1 base, the J end by 7 bases, with 14 bases between. The germline gives CDR1 LNHDA, CDR2 SQIVND (reference sequence). CDR3 sequence (DNA): TGTGCCAGTAGTATAGTGGCGGGGACGGGAAATTCACCCCTCCACTTT. Residues: CASSIVAGTGNSPLHF.

The genes are TRBV11-2 and TRBJ2-7; TRBD2 aligns across 10 bases. Germline loops: CDR1 SGHAT, CDR2 FQNNGV. There are 14 residues in the CDR3. V lost 3 bases, J lost 2 bases, and 1 base stayed unmatched. This chain's CDR3 is CASSFTSGAYEQYF. In nucleotides, the CDR3 is TGTGCCAGCAGCTTCACTAGCGGGGCCTACGAGCAGTACTTC.

This sequence joins TRBV6-5 and TRBJ2-5; D is ambiguous. The CDR3 covers 14 residues. CDR1 is MNHEY and CDR2 is SVGAGI in the germline V gene. V lost 0 bases to trimming and J lost 1 base, with 6 bases between them. CDR3 DNA: TGTGCCAGCAGTTACTCATGGCTCCAAGAGACCCAGTACTTC. This codes for CASSYSWLQETQYF.

The chain has TRBV19 and TRBJ1-1; no clear D. This CDR3 comprises 15 residues. CDR1 is LNHDA, CDR2 SQIVND, per germline (reference sequence). Trimming removed 4 bases at V and 0 bases at J, with 12 bases between. The CDR3 loop reads CASSRVQNVNTEAFF. CDR3 bases: TGTGCCAGTAGTAGGGTACAGAACGTGAACACTGAAGCTTTCTTT.

The chain recombines TRBV5-4 with TRBJ1-2; 10 nucleotides align to TRBD1. CDR1 and CDR2 from the germline V gene are SGHNT and YYREEE (reference sequence). The CDR3 has 14 residues. V dropped 4 bases and J dropped 5; count of bases not matched to a gene: 5. Here the CDR3 DNA reads TGTGCCAGCAGCACCCGGGACAGGGGATATGGCTACACCTTC. This codes for CASSTRDRGYGYTF.

The chain links TRBV5-4 to TRBJ1-1; 9 bases line up with TRBD1. This CDR3 has 13 amino acids. In germline, CDR1 is SGHNT, CDR2 YYREEE (reference sequence). The junction had 5 bases not matched to a gene; V was cut back by 4 bases and J by 7 bases. Here the CDR3 DNA reads TGTGCCAGCAGCCCTGGACAGGGGCGTGAAGCTTTCTTT. Protein sequence: CASSPGQGREAFF.

The chain carries TRBV6-1 and TRBJ1-2, with D maybe TRBD1 (6 bases). There are 15 residues in the CDR3. The V end was cut by 3 bases, the J end by 4 bases, with 15 bases between. Per the germline V gene, CDR1 is MNHNS and CDR2 is SASEGT. The CDR3 nucleotides are TGTGCCAGCAGTGATGTAGGGGGAACGAGCTATGGCTACACCTTC. Translation gives CASSDVGGTSYGYTF.

The chain couples TRBV9 to TRBJ2-1; D is undetermined. The CDR3 spans 16 residues. V was shortened by 0 bases and J by 1 base, with 11 bases between the two germline ends. The germline CDR1 and CDR2 sequences are SGDLS and YYNGEE. The CDR3 loop is CASSVEGDSSYNEQFF. In nucleotides, the CDR3 is TGTGCCAGCAGCGTAGAGGGCGACTCGTCCTACAATGAGCAGTTCTTC.

V and J are TRBV30 and TRBJ2-1, with 9 bases aligning to TRBD2. Germline CDR1 is GTSNPN and CDR2 is SVGIG (reference sequence). V gave up 5 bases and J gave up 6 bases; unmatched junction bases: 5. This CDR3 is built from 13 residues. The CDR3 spells CAWGRGGFNEQFF. The CDR3 DNA reads TGTGCCTGGGGGCGGGGGGGGTTCAATGAGCAGTTCTTC.

The genes are TRBV7-9 and TRBJ1-2; the D gene is possibly TRBD1 (6 bases). CDR1 is SEHNR, CDR2 FQNEAQ, per germline (reference sequence). V lost 1 base and J 3 bases, leaving 12 bases between the germline ends. This CDR3 spans 15 amino acids. CDR3 in amino acids: CASSLDRGADYGYTF. The CDR3 DNA is TGTGCCAGCAGCTTAGATCGGGGGGCGGACTATGGCTACACCTTC. The complete variable domain, with remaining parts taken from reference TRBV7-9 and TRBJ1-2, reads DTGVSQNPRHKITKRGQNVTFRCDPISEHNRLYWYRQTLGQGPEFLTYFQNEAQLEKSRLLSDRFSAERPKGSFSTLEIQRTEQGDSAMYLCASSLDRGADYGYTFGSGTRLTVV.

V is TRBV10-3 and J is TRBJ1-2; a weak D match, TRBD1 (5 bases). CDR1 is ENHRY and CDR2 is SYGVKD in the germline V gene. The CDR3 length is 15 residues. The V and J ends lost 2 bases and 7 bases respectively, with 17 bases between them. CDR3 DNA: TGTGCCATCAGTGAGCGACAGCTGGGGGAAGTTGGCTACACCTTC. Its translation is CAISERQLGEVGYTF.

This clone has just one count. The CDR3 nucleotides are TGTGCCAGCAGCCCCTGGCGGGCCAACGTCCTGACTTTC. It specifies CASSPWRANVLTF. V and J are TRBV7-2 and TRBJ2-6, with D unclear. Germline assignment: CDR1 SGHTA and CDR2 FQGNSA. This CDR3 spans 13 amino acids. Trimming took 5 bases from V and 5 from J, leaving 7 bases between them.

This chain connects TRBV11-2 to TRBJ2-7; a weak D match, TRBD2 (7 bases). Per germline, CDR1 SGHAT and CDR2 FQNNGV. The CDR3 consists of 14 residues. V was shortened by 6 bases and J by 4 bases, with 16 bases between the two germline ends. The CDR3: CASRTGGEGYEQYF. The CDR3 DNA is TGTGCCAGCAGGACGGGGGGCGAAGGGTACGAGCAGTACTTC.

The CDR3 DNA follows: TGTGCCTGGAGCGCACTAGCGGGGGTCTACGAGCAGTACTTC. This sequence encodes CAWSALAGVYEQYF. The V and J genes are TRBV30 and TRBJ2-7; 11 positions agree with TRBD2. Germline V gene sequence: CDR1 GTSNPN, CDR2 SVGIG (reference sequence). The J segment lost 3 bases and the V segment lost 3 bases, leaving 4 bases of the junction unmatched. CDR3 length: 14 amino acids.

The V and J genes are TRBV5-4 and TRBJ1-2; D not resolved. CDR1 is SGHNT, CDR2 YYREEE, per germline (reference sequence). The CDR3 has 14 amino acids. Between the trimmed V and J ends, which lost 2 bases and 10 bases, there was a span of 18 bases. The CDR3 region has the DNA TGTGCCAGCAGCTTTCTAACTCTGGACGGGCTCTACACCTTC. Translating gives CASSFLTLDGLYTF. Combining the CDR3 with reference TRBV5-4 and TRBJ1-2 gives the whole variable domain ETGVTQSPTHLIKTRGQQVTLRCSSQSGHNTVSWYQQALGQGPQFIFQYYREEENGRGNFPPRFSGLQFPNYSSELNVNALELDDSALYLCASSFLTLDGLYTFGSGTRLTVV.

The chain carries TRBV7-8 and TRBJ2-2; a possible D gene is TRBD1 (6 bases). Germline CDR1 SGHVS, CDR2 FQNEAQ. This CDR3 spans 16 amino acids. V lost 1 base and J lost 5, with 14 bases in between. As DNA, the CDR3 is TGTGCCAGCAGCTTAGTCGCAGGGGCGGGTACCGGGGAGCTGTTTTTT. Its translation is CASSLVAGAGTGELFF. The full variable domain, rest sourced from reference TRBV7-8 and TRBJ2-2, is GAGVSQSPRYKVAKRGQDVALRCDPISGHVSLFWYQQALGQGPEFLTYFQNEAQLDKSGLPSDRFFAERPEGSVSTLKIQRTQQEDSAVYLCASSLVAGAGTGELFFGEGSRLTVL.

The genes are TRBV19 and TRBJ2-3; D may be TRBD1 (6 bases). The germline CDR1 and CDR2 sequences are LNHDA and SQIVND (reference sequence). V lost 3 bases and J 2 bases, leaving 9 bases between the germline ends. This CDR3 is 14 amino acids long. The CDR3 DNA sequence: TGTGCCAGTAGTATTACAGGGTTCACAGATACGCAGTATTTT. Translation: CASSITGFTDTQYF.

The V call is TRBV6-5, the J call TRBJ1-3; D is unresolved. Trimming shortened V by 7 bases and J by 0 bases, and 7 bases separated the two germline ends. Germline CDR1 is MNHEY and CDR2 is SVGAGI. The CDR3 runs 13 residues. The CDR3 sequence: CASTENSGNTIYF. In DNA form, the CDR3 reads TGTGCCAGCACCGAGAACTCTGGAAACACCATATATTTT.

This clone occurred once. V and J are TRBV7-2 and TRBJ2-7, with D possibly TRBD1 on 6 matching bases. The CDR3 sequence is 11 residues long. Germline CDR1 SGHTA, CDR2 FQGNSA. Deletions cut 9 bases from V and 3 bases from J, with 9 bases between. The CDR3 nucleotides read TGTGCCAGTGGACAGCACTACGAGCAGTACTTC. Translated: CASGQHYEQYF. The full variable domain, rest sourced from reference TRBV7-2 and TRBJ2-7, is GAGVSQSPSNKVTEKGKDVELRCDPISGHTALYWYRQSLGQGLEFLIYFQGNSAPDKSGLPSDRFSAERTGGSVSTLTIQRTQQEDSAVYLCASGQHYEQYFGPGTRLTVT.

The chain couples TRBV7-2 to TRBJ2-3, with unresolved D. Trimming took off 3 bases at V and 2 bases at J, with 3 bases between the two ends. CDR1 and CDR2 (germline): SGHTA, FQGNSA. This CDR3 is built from 12 residues. CDR3 in DNA: TGTGCCAGCAGCTTCAACACAGATACGCAGTATTTT. It translates to CASSFNTDTQYF.

The J gene is TRBJ1-5, the V gene TRBV2; unclear D gene. CDR3 length equals 16 residues. Germline V lookup: CDR1 SNHLY, CDR2 FYNNEI. The V end lost 3 bases, the J end lost 4 bases, and 16 bases lay between the germline ends. CDR3 bases: TGTGCCAGCAGTGACGGAGTTCCTATCCAGAATCAGCCCCAGCATTTT. This sequence encodes CASSDGVPIQNQPQHF.